One sample yielded the 6 T cell receptor beta chains listed below, sequenced in a study of blood T cell repertoires in COVID-19. Only in-frame clones appear in the TCRdb table, and some are missing; sequencing was by immunoSEQ multiplex PCR. The sample holds some 150,000 clones, 80% to 90% seen once. Material for sequencing was peripheral blood. All receptors come from a woman aged 60-70 years who had recovered from COVID-19.

The chain has TRBV4-2 and TRBJ2-1, with 9 bases lining up with TRBD1. The CDR3 length is 16 residues. The junction had 7 bases not matched to a gene; V was cut back by 0 bases and J by 7 bases. Per the germline V gene, CDR1 is LGHNA and CDR2 is YNFKEQ. The CDR3, as DNA: TGTGCCAGCAGCCAAGACGGGACAGGGAGTGGGAATGAGCAGTTCTTC. Translated: CASSQDGTGSGNEQFF.

This rearrangement joins TRBV28 to TRBJ1-1, with TRBD1 identical over 11 bases. In germline, CDR1 is MDHEN, CDR2 SYDVKM. V was clipped by 0 bases and J by 4 bases; unmatched bases: 1. The CDR3 extends over 15 amino acids. The CDR3 spells CASSLWGTGGTEAFF. CDR3 nucleotide sequence: TGTGCCAGCAGTTTATGGGGGACAGGGGGCACTGAAGCTTTCTTT.

V and J are TRBV27 and TRBJ2-3, with TRBD1 matching over 9 bases. There are 15 residues in the CDR3. CDR1 and CDR2 (germline): MNHEY, SMNVEV (reference sequence). Losses at the gene ends were 4 bases for V and 3 bases for J; bases not matched to a gene: 5. CDR3 amino acids: CASSSWDRATDTQYF. The CDR3 nucleotides read TGTGCCAGCAGTTCCTGGGACAGGGCAACAGATACGCAGTATTTT.

The genes are TRBV3-1 (or the pseudogene TRBV3-2) and TRBJ2-5; 11 bases match TRBD2. The length of the CDR3 is 15 residues. Germline V gene data show CDR1 as LGHDT and CDR2 as YNNKEL (reference sequence). J gave up 5 bases and V 5 bases, and 7 bases lay outside the gene matches. DNA of the CDR3: TGTGCCAGCAGCAACGCACTAGCGGGGGCTGAGACCCAGTACTTC. It is translated as CASSNALAGAETQYF.

The table lists this clone with a count of one. The rearrangement links TRBV3-1 (or the pseudogene TRBV3-2) to TRBJ1-4; a weak D match, TRBD1 (6 bases). CDR1 is LGHDT and CDR2 is YNNKEL in the germline V gene (reference sequence). This CDR3 contains 15 residues. V gave up 5 bases and J gave up 1 base, with 11 bases separating them. The CDR3 loop is CASSSSQGTNEKLFF. The CDR3 DNA reads as TGTGCCAGCAGCTCCTCACAGGGAACTAATGAAAAACTGTTTTTT.

This clone was recorded once. CDR3 sequence reads: CASSPTGGYNEQYF. The CDR3 DNA is TGTGCCAGCAGCCCCACCGGGGGGTACAACGAGCAGTACTTC. The chain has TRBV7-9 and TRBJ2-7; 7 bases are a match to TRBD2. In germline, CDR1 is SEHNR, CDR2 FQNEAQ (reference sequence). The V and J ends lost 5 bases and 5 bases, in that order; junction bases with no gene match: 9. The CDR3 is 14 amino acids.